Given below is one TCR beta chain in context. These data come from a study of T cell responses to AZD1222 COVID-19 vaccine. Sequencing was performed with immunoSEQ multiplex PCR; in TCRdb, only in-frame clones are kept and a portion is missing. The sample includes 20,000 to 30,000 clones, about nine tenths of them seen just once. The germline gives CDR1 SGHRS, CDR2 YFSETQ. The CDR3 is 14 amino acids. The germline V and J ends were trimmed by 0 bases and 5 bases, with 11 bases remaining between them. The sequence came from an adult who received the AZD1222 COVID-19 vaccine. The V gene is TRBV5-1, the J gene TRBJ1-1, with D possibly matching TRBD1 (6 bases). Here the sequenced sample was peripheral blood, taken 28 days after the second AZD1222 dose. CDR3 loop: CASSLAKGGTEAFF. The DNA for the CDR3 is TGCGCCAGCAGCTTGGCCAAGGGGGGGACTGAAGCTTTCTTT.